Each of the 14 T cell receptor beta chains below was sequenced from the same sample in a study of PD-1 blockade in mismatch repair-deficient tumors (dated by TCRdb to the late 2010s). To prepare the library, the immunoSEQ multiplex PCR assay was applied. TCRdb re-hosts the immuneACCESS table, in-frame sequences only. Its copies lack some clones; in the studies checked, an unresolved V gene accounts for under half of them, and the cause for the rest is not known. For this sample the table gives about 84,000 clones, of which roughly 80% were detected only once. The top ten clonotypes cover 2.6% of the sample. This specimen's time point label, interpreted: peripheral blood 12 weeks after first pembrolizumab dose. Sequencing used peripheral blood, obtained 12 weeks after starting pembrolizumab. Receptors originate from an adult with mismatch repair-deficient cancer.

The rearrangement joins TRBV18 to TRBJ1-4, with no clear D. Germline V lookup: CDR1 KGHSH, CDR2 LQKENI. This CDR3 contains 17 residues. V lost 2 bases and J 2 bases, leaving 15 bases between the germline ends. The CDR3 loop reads CASSPGLQLRTNEKLFF. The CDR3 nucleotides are TGTGCCAGCTCACCAGGGTTGCAGCTGAGGACTAATGAAAAACTGTTTTTT.

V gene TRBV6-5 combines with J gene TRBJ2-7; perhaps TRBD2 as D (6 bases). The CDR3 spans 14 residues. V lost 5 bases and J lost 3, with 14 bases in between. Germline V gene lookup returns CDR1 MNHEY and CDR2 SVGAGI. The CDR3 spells CASSAGTFDYEQYF. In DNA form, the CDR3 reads TGTGCCAGCAGTGCCGGGACTTTCGACTACGAGCAGTACTTC.

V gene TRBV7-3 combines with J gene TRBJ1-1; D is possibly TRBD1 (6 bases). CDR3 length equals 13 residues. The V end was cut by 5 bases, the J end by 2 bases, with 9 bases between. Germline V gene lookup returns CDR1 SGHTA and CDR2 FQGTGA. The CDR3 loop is CASSVQGNTEAFF. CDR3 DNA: TGTGCCAGCAGCGTACAGGGTAACACTGAAGCTTTCTTT.

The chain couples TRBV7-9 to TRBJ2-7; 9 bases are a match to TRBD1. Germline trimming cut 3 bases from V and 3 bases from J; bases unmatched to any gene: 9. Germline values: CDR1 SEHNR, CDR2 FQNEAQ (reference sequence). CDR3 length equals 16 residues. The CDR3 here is CASSFTAGQGSYEQYF. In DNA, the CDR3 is TGTGCCAGCAGCTTCACGGCGGGACAGGGAAGCTACGAGCAGTACTTC. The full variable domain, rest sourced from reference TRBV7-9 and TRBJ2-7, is DTGVSQNPRHKITKRGQNVTFRCDPISEHNRLYWYRQTLGQGPEFLTYFQNEAQLEKSRLLSDRFSAERPKGSFSTLEIQRTEQGDSAMYLCASSFTAGQGSYEQYFGPGTRLTVT.

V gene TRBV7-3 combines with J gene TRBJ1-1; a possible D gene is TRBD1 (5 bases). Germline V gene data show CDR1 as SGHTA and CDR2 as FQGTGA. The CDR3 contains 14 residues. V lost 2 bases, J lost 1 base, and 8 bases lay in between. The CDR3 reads CASSLEGKNTEAFF. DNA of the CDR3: TGTGCCAGCAGCTTAGAGGGGAAGAACACTGAAGCTTTCTTT.

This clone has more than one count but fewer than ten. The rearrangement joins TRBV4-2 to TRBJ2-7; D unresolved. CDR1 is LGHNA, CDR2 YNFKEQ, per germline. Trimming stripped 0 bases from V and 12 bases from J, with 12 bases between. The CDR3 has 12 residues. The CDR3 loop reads CASSQDKVVRYF. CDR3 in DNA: TGTGCCAGCAGCCAAGATAAGGTAGTTCGGTACTTC.

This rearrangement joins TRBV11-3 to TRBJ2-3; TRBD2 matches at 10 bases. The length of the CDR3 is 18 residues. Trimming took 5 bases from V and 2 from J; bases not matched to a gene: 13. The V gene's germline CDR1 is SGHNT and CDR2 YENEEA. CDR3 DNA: TGTGCCAGCAGCCCTTACAGCGGGAGGGCCTCGTCCACAGATACGCAGTATTTT. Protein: CASSPYSGRASSTDTQYF.

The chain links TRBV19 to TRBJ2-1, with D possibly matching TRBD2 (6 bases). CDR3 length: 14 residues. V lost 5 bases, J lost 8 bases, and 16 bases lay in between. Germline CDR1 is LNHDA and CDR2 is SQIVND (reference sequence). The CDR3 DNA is TGTGCCAGTAGTGAATTACAGAGGGACTATGAGCAGTTCTTC. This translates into CASSELQRDYEQFF.

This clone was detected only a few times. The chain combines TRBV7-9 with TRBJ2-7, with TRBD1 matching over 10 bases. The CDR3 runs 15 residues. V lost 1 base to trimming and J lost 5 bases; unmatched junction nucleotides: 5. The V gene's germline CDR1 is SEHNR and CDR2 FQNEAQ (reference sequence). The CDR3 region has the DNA TGTGCCAGCAGCTTAGTTGGGACAGGGGTCCACGAGCAGTACTTC. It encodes CASSLVGTGVHEQYF. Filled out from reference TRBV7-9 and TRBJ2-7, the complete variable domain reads DTGVSQNPRHKITKRGQNVTFRCDPISEHNRLYWYRQTLGQGPEFLTYFQNEAQLEKSRLLSDRFSAERPKGSFSTLEIQRTEQGDSAMYLCASSLVGTGVHEQYFGPGTRLTVT.

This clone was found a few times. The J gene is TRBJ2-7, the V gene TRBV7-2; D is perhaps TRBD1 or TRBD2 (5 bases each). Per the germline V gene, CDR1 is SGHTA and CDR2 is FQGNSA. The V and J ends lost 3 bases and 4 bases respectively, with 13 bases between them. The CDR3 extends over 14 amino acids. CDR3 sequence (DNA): TGTGCCAGCAGCTTGAGGGGCGCCCCGTACGAGCAGTACTTC. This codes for CASSLRGAPYEQYF.

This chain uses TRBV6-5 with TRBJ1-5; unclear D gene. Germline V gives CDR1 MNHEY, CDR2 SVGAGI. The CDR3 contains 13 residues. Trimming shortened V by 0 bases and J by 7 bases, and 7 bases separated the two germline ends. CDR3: CASSYSSGQPQHF. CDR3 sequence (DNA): TGTGCCAGCAGTTACTCTTCTGGGCAGCCCCAGCATTTT.

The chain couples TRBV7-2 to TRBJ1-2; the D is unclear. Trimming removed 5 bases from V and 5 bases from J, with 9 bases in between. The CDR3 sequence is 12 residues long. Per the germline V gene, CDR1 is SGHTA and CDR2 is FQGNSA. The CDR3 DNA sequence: TGTGCCAGCAGCCTCACAAAGTATGGCTACACCTTC. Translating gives CASSLTKYGYTF.

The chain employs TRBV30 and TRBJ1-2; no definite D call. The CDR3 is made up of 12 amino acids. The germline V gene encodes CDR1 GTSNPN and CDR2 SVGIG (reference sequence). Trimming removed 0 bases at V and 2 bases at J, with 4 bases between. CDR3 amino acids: CAWSVQNYGYTF. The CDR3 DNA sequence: TGTGCCTGGAGTGTCCAGAACTATGGCTACACCTTC.

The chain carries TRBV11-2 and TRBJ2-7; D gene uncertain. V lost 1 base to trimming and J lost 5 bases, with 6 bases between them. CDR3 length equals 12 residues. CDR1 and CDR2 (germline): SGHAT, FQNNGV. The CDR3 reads CASSLVGDEQYF. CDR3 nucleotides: TGTGCCAGCAGCTTAGTAGGAGACGAGCAGTACTTC.